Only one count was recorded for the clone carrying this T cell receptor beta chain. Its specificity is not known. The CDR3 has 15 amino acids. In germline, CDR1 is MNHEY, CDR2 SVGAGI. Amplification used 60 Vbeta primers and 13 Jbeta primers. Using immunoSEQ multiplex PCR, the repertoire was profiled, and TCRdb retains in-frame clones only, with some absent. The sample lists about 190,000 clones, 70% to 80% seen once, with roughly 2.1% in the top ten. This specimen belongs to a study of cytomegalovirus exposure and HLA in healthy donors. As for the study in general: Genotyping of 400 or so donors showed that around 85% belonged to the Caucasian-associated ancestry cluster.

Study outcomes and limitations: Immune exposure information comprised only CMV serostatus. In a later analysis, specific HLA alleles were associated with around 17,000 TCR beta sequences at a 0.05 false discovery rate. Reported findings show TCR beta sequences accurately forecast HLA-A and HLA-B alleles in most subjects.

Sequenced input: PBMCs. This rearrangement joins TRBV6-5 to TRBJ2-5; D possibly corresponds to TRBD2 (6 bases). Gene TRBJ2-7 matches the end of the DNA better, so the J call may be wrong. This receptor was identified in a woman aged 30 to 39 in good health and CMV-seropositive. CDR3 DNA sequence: TGTGCCAGCAGTTACTCTCATGGCGGGGCCTACGAGCAGTACTTC. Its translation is CASSYSHGGAYEQYF.